One sample yielded the 18 T cell receptor beta chains listed below, sequenced in a study of blood T cell repertoires in COVID-19. Clones were sequenced by immunoSEQ multiplex PCR, and TCRdb holds only the in-frame ones, with some missing. The sample lists nearly 350,000 clones, 90% to 95% seen once, with around 3.5% in the top ten. The sample consisted of peripheral blood. The source of these receptors is a young woman who had recovered from COVID-19.

The chain uses TRBV6-2 or TRBV6-3 and TRBJ2-5; 8 bases match TRBD1. Losses at the gene ends were 5 bases for V and 5 bases for J; bases not matched to a gene: 10. Germline lookup yields CDR1 MNHEY and CDR2 SVGEGT. CDR3 length equals 15 residues. CDR3 protein: CASSDRTGTMETQYF. CDR3 bases: TGTGCCAGCAGTGATCGGACAGGGACGATGGAGACCCAGTACTTC.

The chain uses TRBV6-2 or TRBV6-3 and TRBJ1-5; 7 nucleotides agree with TRBD1. The CDR3 is made up of 16 amino acids. Looked up from germline, CDR1 is MNHEY and CDR2 is SVGEGT. The trim removed 0 bases at V and 6 bases at J, leaving 8 bases unmatched. The DNA of the CDR3 is TGTGCCAGCAGTTACTCGGGACAGCCTACTTTTCAGCCCCAGCATTTT. It encodes CASSYSGQPTFQPQHF.

The CDR3 is CASSSGGLRDQPQHF. DNA for the CDR3: TGTGCCAGCAGCTCCGGGGGGCTTAGGGATCAGCCCCAGCATTTT. The J gene is TRBJ1-5, the V gene TRBV5-5; D might be TRBD1 (6 bases). Trimming took 3 bases from V and 5 from J, leaving 15 bases between them. The germline CDR1 and CDR2 sequences are SGHKS and YYEKEE (reference sequence). The CDR3 consists of 15 residues. Full variable domain (outside the CDR3, taken from reference TRBV5-5 and TRBJ1-5): DAGVTQSPTHLIKTRGQQVTLRCSPISGHKSVSWYQQVLGQGPQFIFQYYEKEERGRGNFPDRFSARQFPNYSSELNVNALLLGDSALYLCASSSGGLRDQPQHFGDGTRLSIL.

This chain uses TRBV10-2 with TRBJ2-1, with D maybe TRBD1 (6 bases). This CDR3 has 12 amino acids. Per germline, CDR1 WSHSY and CDR2 SAAADI. V lost 6 bases and J lost 4, with 7 bases in between. This CDR3 is CASRDSYNEQFF. In nucleotides, the CDR3 is TGCGCCAGCAGGGACAGTTACAATGAGCAGTTCTTC.

The rearrangement joins TRBV10-3 to TRBJ1-2, with 8 bases identical to TRBD1. The J segment lost 7 bases and the V segment lost 10 bases, leaving 5 bases of the junction unmatched. The germline gives CDR1 ENHRY, CDR2 SYGVKD. The CDR3 contains 11 residues. The CDR3 here is CASQGAGGYTF. CDR3 coding DNA: TGTGCCAGCCAGGGGGCCGGTGGCTACACCTTC.

This clone came up once. The chain uses TRBV21-1 and TRBJ2-7; the D call in the table, TRBD1, was not verified against the DNA. TRBV21-1 is classified as a pseudogene. This CDR3 region has 14 residues. This CDR3 reads CASSPRGKVREQYV. The CDR3 nucleotides read TGTGCCAGCAGCCCCAGGGGTAAGGTCCGGGAGCAGTACGTC.

The chain links TRBV6-5 to TRBJ2-6, with D uncertain. This CDR3 is 14 amino acids long. The germline V gene encodes CDR1 MNHEY and CDR2 SVGAGI. Trimming left V 5 bases short and J 4 bases short, with 9 bases between. CDR3 nucleotide sequence: TGTGCCAGCAGTCCCTATTTGGGGGCCAACGTCCTGACTTTC. Translated, it gives CASSPYLGANVLTF.

The J gene is TRBJ1-2, the V gene TRBV25-1; D uncertain. The CDR3 spans 14 residues. Germline assignment: CDR1 MGHDK and CDR2 SYGVNS. The V gene lost 1 base and the J gene lost 3 bases, with 9 bases spanning the gap. The CDR3 protein is CASSESARYYGYTF. CDR3 DNA: TGTGCCAGCAGTGAATCTGCCAGGTACTATGGCTACACCTTC.

The chain recombines TRBV6-2 or TRBV6-3 with TRBJ2-1; 10 nucleotides match TRBD2. J was trimmed by 5 bases and V by 4 bases; bases with no gene match: 5. The CDR3 is 15 amino acids. CDR1 is MNHEY and CDR2 is SVGEGT in the germline V gene. CDR3 in amino acids: CASSFRAGGDNEQFF. The CDR3 DNA reads as TGTGCCAGCAGTTTTAGAGCGGGAGGGGACAATGAGCAGTTCTTC.

V is TRBV6-2 or TRBV6-3 and J is TRBJ2-1, with TRBD2 matching 7 bases. The germline V gene has CDR1 MNHEY and CDR2 SVGEGT. The CDR3 has 18 amino acids. Germline trimming cut 3 bases from V and 6 bases from J; bases unmatched to any gene: 17. CDR3 loop: CASSYPLLAAPPFNEQFF. CDR3 nucleotides: TGTGCCAGCAGTTATCCCCTGCTAGCGGCACCACCTTTCAATGAGCAGTTCTTC.

The chain links TRBV5-1 to TRBJ2-3; possible D gene TRBD2, 6 bases. Germline CDR1 SGHRS, CDR2 YFSETQ. This CDR3 has 17 amino acids. The V end lost 4 bases, the J end lost 0 bases, and 18 bases lay between the germline ends. CDR3 nucleotide sequence: TGCGCCAGCAGCCAAGGAGGGAGCGGGCTAAGCACAGATACGCAGTATTTT. Protein: CASSQGGSGLSTDTQYF.

J is TRBJ2-7 and V is TRBV6-1, with TRBD2 matching over 7 bases. Germline V gene data show CDR1 as MNHNS and CDR2 as SASEGT. This CDR3 is 15 amino acids long. The V segment lost 1 base and the J segment 3 bases; nucleotides outside the gene matches: 6. The CDR3 protein is CASSEGWLADYEQYV. The CDR3 DNA is TGTGCCAGCAGTGAAGGGTGGCTAGCGGACTACGAGCAGTACGTC.

The rearrangement uses TRBV4-1 and TRBJ2-7; TRBD2 aligns across 9 bases. Trimming took 0 bases from V and 4 from J; bases not matched to a gene: 7. The germline V gene has CDR1 MGHRA and CDR2 YSYEKL. This CDR3 region has 16 residues. The CDR3 reads CASSQDMGTSLYEQYV. The CDR3 DNA is TGCGCCAGCAGCCAAGATATGGGGACTAGCTTATACGAGCAGTACGTC.

This clone appeared a single time. The DNA of the CDR3 is TGTGCCAGCAGTACATGGACAGGGCTTTCCAAGACCCAGTACTTC. Its translation: CASSTWTGLSKTQYF. The gene calls are TRBV6-6 and TRBJ2-5; TRBD1 matches at 8 bases. V trimming: 5 bases; J trimming: 6 bases; junction bases outside the gene matches: 11. This CDR3 spans 15 amino acids. Looked up from germline, CDR1 is MNHNY and CDR2 is SVGAGI (reference sequence).

As to this clone: A junction boundary mismatches the germline segment, possibly from a read error. The V gene is TRBV5-1, the J gene TRBJ2-1; TRBD2 matches 16 bases. Germline CDR1 is SGHRS and CDR2 is YFSETQ. CDR3 length: 18 residues. DNA of the CDR3: TGCGCCAGCGGCTTGGGGGGACTAGCGGGAGGGAACTACAATGAGCAGTTCTTC. This codes for CASGLGGLAGGNYNEQFF. Looking up the rest from reference TRBV5-1 and TRBJ2-1 gives the full variable domain: KAGVTQTPRYLIKTRGQQVTLSCSPISGHRSVSWYQQTPGQGLQFLFEYFSETQRNKGNFPGRFSGRQFSNSRSEMNVSTLELGDSALYLCASGLGGLAGGNYNEQFFGPGTRLTVL.

This chain links TRBV5-4 with TRBJ1-1; 9 bases agree with TRBD1. V shed 1 base and J 5 bases; nucleotides not matched to a gene: 9. In germline, CDR1 is SGHNT, CDR2 YYREEE (reference sequence). This CDR3 has 16 amino acids. The CDR3 region has the DNA TGTGCCAGCAGCTTGAGAAAGACAGGGGGTAAAACTGAAGCTTTCTTT. It specifies CASSLRKTGGKTEAFF.

V is TRBV5-6 and J is TRBJ2-1, with D maybe TRBD2 (5 bases). CDR1 and CDR2 (germline): SGHDT, YYEEEE. The length of the CDR3 is 16 residues. The V end lost 2 bases, the J end lost 5 bases, and 17 bases lay between the germline ends. CDR3 nucleotide sequence: TGTGCCAGCAGCTTTGATCCTTTTGGGCGGGACAATGAGCAGTTCTTC. It specifies CASSFDPFGRDNEQFF.

The chain joins TRBV5-5 to TRBJ2-1, with D tentatively TRBD2 (5 bases). The CDR3 spans 14 residues. Trimming removed 4 bases at V and 10 bases at J, with 18 bases between. Germline V gene sequence: CDR1 SGHKS, CDR2 YYEKEE (reference sequence). The chain's CDR3 is CASSTDLRAWEQFF. The CDR3 bases are TGTGCCAGCAGCACGGACTTAAGAGCCTGGGAGCAGTTCTTC.